The subject of this entry is one T cell receptor (beta chain). Its antigen remains unidentified. Additional DNA sequences in this sample encode the identical CDR3. The entry originates in a study of T cell responses to AZD1222 COVID-19 vaccine. Overall study findings and caveats: The donor cohort was predominantly white British with a female majority, and clonal diversity may have been underestimated.

TCRdb keeps only in-frame clones here, not all; method: immunoSEQ multiplex PCR. The profile covers about 120,000 clones, with roughly 88% appearing a single time and over 4.5% taken by the ten largest. CDR1 and CDR2 (germline): ENHRY, SYGVKD. The CDR3 runs to 13 residues. Trimming removed 3 bases from V and 2 bases from J, with 7 bases in between. This TCR derives from an adult in good health. The genes are TRBV10-3 and TRBJ1-2, with D hard to call. Sequenced material: peripheral blood, taken on day 0 of AZD1222 vaccination. This CDR3 reads CAISEEGNYGYTF. As DNA, the CDR3 is TGTGCCATCAGTGAAGAAGGGAACTATGGCTACACCTTC.